This is a list of T cell receptor beta chains from one sample in a study. TCRdb re-called the RT-PCR reads with MiXCR, one entry per CDR3 protein. This sample has about 680,000 distinct CDR3 sequences, with over 12% found just once. The sample taken for sequencing was memory CD4+ T cells from blood. The receptors shown here come from a female donor in good health, serving as a healthy control. Each CDR3 is given with its conserved first and last residue.

TRBV20-1	16	TRBJ1-1	CSAPTGGYGMNTEAFF
TRBV7-2	16	TRBJ2-7	CASRPPGSGGASEQYF
TRBV4-2	16	TRBJ2-7	CASSQGISGSSYEQYF
TRBV20-1	15	TRBJ1-1	CSAPRQGTWDTEAFF
TRBV30	12	TRBJ1-2	CAWSVKRRGYTF
TRBV7-3	16	TRBJ2-2	CASSLQGSGSTGELFF
TRBV28	11	TRBJ1-1	CASLTQAGRFF
TRBV5-5	16	TRBJ2-7	CASRFGLAGVFGEQYF
TRBV5-1	15	TRBJ2-3	CASSPGTFSTDTQYF
TRBV5-1	14	TRBJ2-5	CASSAGQGKETQYF